This is a list of T cell receptor beta chains from one sample in a study of blood T cell repertoires in COVID-19. The table came from immunoSEQ multiplex PCR; TCRdb's copy has only in-frame clones and leaves some out. This table has 350,000 to 400,000 clones, approximately 87% appearing once. Input material: PBMCs or T cells enriched from blood (not recorded which). Receptors originate from a woman in her thirties with acute COVID-19. Each CDR3 is given without its conserved first and last residue. A D gene is named only where the DNA matches it firmly.

.	TRBV7-9	TRBJ2-7	ASEGFPEQY
TRBD1	TRBV6-1	TRBJ1-3	ASSEAQGGSSSGNTIY
.	TRBV29-1	TRBJ1-5	SVGEGNQPQH
.	TRBV10-2	TRBJ1-6	ASRPTVRNSPLH
.	TRBV19	TRBJ1-1	ASREEEGSTEAF
TRBD1	TRBV19	TRBJ1-1	ASSPQGVSTEAF
.	TRBV14	TRBJ2-2	ASSQEFNRVVPGELF
.	TRBV10-1	TRBJ1-6	ASSPLHGIGPLH
TRBD2	TRBV7-9	TRBJ2-1	ASSLETSGGLSSYNEQF
.	TRBV7-2	TRBJ2-5	ASSQRRGRGETQY
.	TRBV24-1	TRBJ1-5	ATSQGQYNQPQH
TRBD2	TRBV5-1	TRBJ2-1	ASSFTRGGSYNEQF
.	TRBV7-9	TRBJ1-1	ASSPFRGEAF
TRBD1	TRBV19	TRBJ2-3	ASSPGTGLPRTDTQY